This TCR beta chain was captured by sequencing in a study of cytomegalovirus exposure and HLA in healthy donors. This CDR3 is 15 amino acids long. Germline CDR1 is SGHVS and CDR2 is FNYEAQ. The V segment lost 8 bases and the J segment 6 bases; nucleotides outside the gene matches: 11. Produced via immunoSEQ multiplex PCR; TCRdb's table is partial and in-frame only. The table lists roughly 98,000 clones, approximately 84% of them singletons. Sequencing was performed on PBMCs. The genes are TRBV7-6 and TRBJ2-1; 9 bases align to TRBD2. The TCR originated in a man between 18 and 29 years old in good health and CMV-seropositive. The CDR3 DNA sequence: TGTGCCAGCTTAGCGGGAGTTGGTCATGGCAATGAGCAGTTCTTC. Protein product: CASLAGVGHGNEQFF.